This is a list of T cell receptor beta chains from one sample in a study of cytomegalovirus exposure and HLA in healthy donors. Using immunoSEQ multiplex PCR, the repertoire was profiled, and TCRdb retains in-frame clones only, with some absent. The data contain around 200,000 clones, about 85% of them singletons. Sequences were obtained from PBMCs. These receptors all stem from a woman aged 45-59 years in good health and CMV-seropositive. Each CDR3 is given without its conserved first and last residue.

CDR3aa: ASSTGGENEQF; v_gene: TRBV19
CDR3aa: ASSLLGGWTGTGANVLT; v_gene: TRBV7-9
CDR3aa: AWSQGTNEKLF; v_gene: TRBV30
CDR3aa: ASSVRDTYNEQF; v_gene: TRBV9
CDR3aa: SSSLRTSGVSQETQY; v_gene: TRBV7-9
CDR3aa: ASSIGLAGWETQY; v_gene: TRBV19
CDR3aa: ATSRDRINTEAF; v_gene: TRBV15
CDR3aa: ASSPQGEVVGNTIY; v_gene: TRBV27
CDR3aa: ASSPAGHTTDTIY; v_gene: TRBV7-9
CDR3aa: ASRPPGGWGYT; v_gene: TRBV2
CDR3aa: ASSFRPDSLNYGYT; v_gene: TRBV6-5
CDR3aa: AISEMLAPTDNEQF; v_gene: TRBV10-3
CDR3aa: ASSPDLRVYGNTIY; v_gene: TRBV4-3
CDR3aa: ASSFDTNYGYT; v_gene: TRBV11-2
CDR3aa: SALGGKNTDTQY; v_gene: TRBV29-1
CDR3aa: ASSLDDRDTQY; v_gene: TRBV5-1
CDR3aa: VAGRPPDTQY; v_gene: TRBV6-6
CDR3aa: ASSLGGLGSGNTIY; v_gene: TRBV5-5
CDR3aa: ATSRDPSNSPLH; v_gene: TRBV15
CDR3aa: ATSSDGYTIY; v_gene: TRBV15
CDR3aa: ASSLSTGNEQY; v_gene: TRBV7-2
CDR3aa: ASSPNQGEPGYT; v_gene: TRBV6-1
CDR3aa: ASSLGSGRGHYGYT; v_gene: TRBV5-1
CDR3aa: ASSSGQGPVHEQY; v_gene: TRBV6-5
CDR3aa: ASRILREKLF; v_gene: TRBV6-6
CDR3aa: ASSLARSNSPLH; v_gene: TRBV7-6
CDR3aa: ASSQDHTTEAF; v_gene: TRBV4-3
CDR3aa: ASSLAGDTEAF; v_gene: TRBV5-1
CDR3aa: ASSAETGHYGYT; v_gene: TRBV2
CDR3aa: ASSLSTGKVYEQY; v_gene: TRBV7-2
CDR3aa: ASSFQTGRETQY; v_gene: TRBV7-2
CDR3aa: ASSLGTSGSTDTQY; v_gene: TRBV5-1
CDR3aa: ASSPGTDTQY; v_gene: TRBV10-1
CDR3aa: ASSLDSGQGYNEQF; v_gene: TRBV7-2
CDR3aa: AWKRQLNSHEQF; v_gene: TRBV30
CDR3aa: ASSQGLAVTQY; v_gene: TRBV28
CDR3aa: ASSLVAGTYTGELF; v_gene: TRBV5-1